This passage covers 30 T cell receptor beta chains from one sample sequenced in a study of human T cells and chemical hapten exposure. From the RACE reads, TCRdb called clonotypes with MiXCR, one entry per CDR3 protein. The sample contains roughly 84,000 distinct CDR3 sequences, more than 9% of which appear only once. Time point given: patch test 2, 6 weeks after DPC sensitization. Treatment described: therapeutic diphenylcyclopropenone sensitization with weekly scalp DPC. This specimen was whole blood, taken in connection with sensitization to the hapten diphenylcyclopropenone (DPC). Receptor source: a woman aged 45-59 years with alopecia areata. Some clones in this sample may be carry-over from other donors' samples.

There are a few counts of this clonotype. The chain carries TRBV29-1 and TRBJ2-3, with 7 bases identical to TRBD1. V was pared by 4 bases and J by 2 bases, with 9 bases of the junction left unmatched. Germline values: CDR1 SQVTM, CDR2 ANQGSEA. CDR3 length: 15 residues. The CDR3 coding sequence is TGCAGCGTTGTGGTCAGGACAGGCAACACAGATACGCAGTATTTT. Translating gives CSVVVRTGNTDTQYF.

This clonotype was counted at least ten times. The rearrangement uses TRBV29-1 and TRBJ1-5; D perhaps matches TRBD1 (5 bases). V dropped 4 bases and J dropped 1 base, with 11 bases sitting between them. The V gene's germline CDR1 is SQVTM and CDR2 ANQGSEA. This CDR3 has 14 residues. CDR3: CSVGNQGSNQPQHF. Written as DNA, the CDR3 is TGCAGCGTTGGTAACCAGGGCAGCAATCAGCCCCAGCATTTT.

This clonotype was counted ten times or more. This chain joins TRBV20-1 and TRBJ2-1; D gene ambiguous. Germline V gene sequence: CDR1 DFQATT, CDR2 SNEGSKA (reference sequence). This CDR3 contains 14 residues. V dropped 1 base and J dropped 0 bases, with 7 bases sitting between them. The DNA of the CDR3 is TGCAGTGCTAGAGGCAGGAGCTCCTACAATGAGCAGTTCTTC. Its translation is CSARGRSSYNEQFF.

This clonotype was seen many times. The chain is built from TRBV11-2 and TRBJ2-1, with 10 nucleotides matching TRBD2. This CDR3 is built from 15 residues. With 5 bases clipped from V and 7 bases from J, the junction kept 8 bases outside the gene matches. CDR1 and CDR2 from the germline V gene are SGHAT and FQNNGV. CDR3 sequence (DNA): TGTGCCAGCAGCACCAGCGGGAGGGCCGGTAATGAGCAGTTCTTC. It codes for CASSTSGRAGNEQFF.

In its sample, this clonotype was seen many times. The V gene is TRBV2, the J gene TRBJ1-1, with unresolved D. Germline CDR1 SNHLY, CDR2 FYNNEI. V lost 8 bases, J lost 1 base, and 8 bases lay in between. The CDR3 totals 12 residues. The CDR3 DNA follows: TGTGCCAGCGAAGGGCAGAACACTGAAGCTTTCTTT. It codes for CASEGQNTEAFF.

This clonotype was counted many times. In DNA, the CDR3 is TGTGCCAGCAGCTTTGTCACCGGGGAGCTGTTTTTT. Translating it yields CASSFVTGELFF. This sequence joins TRBV7-9 and TRBJ2-2; D remains unclear. The ends were cut back, 3 bases at V and 4 bases at J, with 3 bases in the middle. This CDR3 is 12 amino acids long. Germline CDR1 and CDR2: SEHNR and FQNEAQ (reference sequence).

Comments on this clonotype: This CDR3 fails to terminate in the conserved phenylalanine or tryptophan, so it likely reflects a read error. The rearrangement joins TRBV25-1 to TRBJ2-3, with D possibly matching TRBD2 (6 bases). Germline values: CDR1 MGHDK, CDR2 SYGVNS. The CDR3 has 15 residues. The V and J ends lost 1 base and 1 base respectively, with 9 bases between them. The CDR3 sequence: CASSEFPSGTDTQYS. The CDR3 DNA reads TGTGCCAGCAGTGAATTCCCTAGCGGCACAGATACGCAGTATTCT.

This clonotype was recorded a few times. V gene TRBV29-1 combines with J gene TRBJ2-7; weak D call: TRBD2 (6 bases). In germline, CDR1 is SQVTM, CDR2 ANQGSEA. The CDR3 runs 12 residues. V shed 2 bases and J shed 4 bases, with 9 bases lying between them. The CDR3 loop reads CSVEQEGYEQYF. CDR3 DNA: TGCAGCGTTGAACAGGAGGGATACGAGCAGTACTTC.

This clonotype was seen ten or more times. J is TRBJ2-1 and V is TRBV7-2; possibly TRBD2 for D (7 bases). V was cut by 5 bases and J by 6 bases, with 17 bases left in between. The CDR3 runs to 15 residues. CDR1 and CDR2 (germline): SGHTA, FQGNSA. Here the CDR3 reads CASSPQGRGGNEQFF. The DNA for the CDR3 is TGTGCCAGCAGCCCGCAGGGGAGGGGAGGCAATGAGCAGTTCTTC.

The J gene is TRBJ2-2, the V gene TRBV5-4; 9 nucleotides agree with TRBD1. The CDR3 sequence is 16 residues long. Germline loops: CDR1 SGHNT, CDR2 YYREEE (reference sequence). Losses at the gene ends were 0 bases for V and 4 bases for J; bases not matched to a gene: 4. The CDR3 DNA is TGTGCCAGCAGCTTGGGGGACAGGGTATCCACCGGGGAGCTGTTTTTT. It yields the protein CASSLGDRVSTGELFF.

This clonotype was recorded once. V and J are TRBV28 and TRBJ1-2; D possibly corresponds to TRBD1 (6 bases). This CDR3 is built from 15 residues. V was shortened by 7 bases and J by 4 bases, with 19 bases between the two germline ends. Germline V gene data show CDR1 as MDHEN and CDR2 as SYDVKM. The DNA for the CDR3 is TGTGCCAGCAACCTACAGGGTTGGGCGTCCTATGGCTACACCTTC. Translation gives CASNLQGWASYGYTF.

This clonotype was detected many times. This chain uses TRBV7-9 with TRBJ1-1, with D hard to call. The CDR3 runs 13 residues. Looked up from germline, CDR1 is SEHNR and CDR2 is FQNEAQ (reference sequence). V dropped 0 bases and J dropped 3 bases, with 5 bases sitting between them. Here the CDR3 reads CASSLASHTEAFF. The DNA of the CDR3 is TGTGCCAGCAGCTTAGCATCCCACACTGAAGCTTTCTTT.

This clonotype was recorded at least ten times. The chain is built from TRBV6-6 and TRBJ1-1; no reliable D call. CDR1 and CDR2 from the germline V gene are MNHNY and SVGAGI (reference sequence). The length of the CDR3 is 13 residues. V lost 5 bases and J 8 bases, leaving 15 bases between the germline ends. The CDR3 coding sequence is TGTGCCAGCAGTCCCCATGGGGAGGGAGAAGCTTTCTTT. Translating it yields CASSPHGEGEAFF.

In this sample, this clonotype turned up a few times. The chain has TRBV5-1 and TRBJ2-5, with D possibly matching TRBD2 (5 bases). CDR1 is SGHRS, CDR2 YFSETQ, per germline. This CDR3 contains 14 residues. V gave up 1 base and J gave up 5 bases, with 12 bases separating them. The CDR3 coding sequence is TGCGCCAGCAGCTTGCGGGTAGCGCGGGAGACCCAGTACTTC. Translated, it gives CASSLRVARETQYF.

This clonotype occurred many times. The chain's CDR3 is CAWGLAGADTQYF. CDR3 sequence (DNA): TGTGCCTGGGGACTAGCGGGAGCGGATACGCAGTATTTT. V gene TRBV30 combines with J gene TRBJ2-3, with TRBD2 matching 13 bases. This CDR3 has 13 residues. V lost 5 bases, J lost 6 bases, and 2 bases stayed unmatched. Germline CDR1 is GTSNPN and CDR2 is SVGIG (reference sequence).

This clonotype has just a few counts. This sequence joins TRBV20-1 and TRBJ2-3, with D possibly matching TRBD1 (5 bases). V was cut by 4 bases and J by 0 bases, with 11 bases left in between. CDR1 and CDR2 (germline): DFQATT, SNEGSKA (reference sequence). The CDR3 is 14 amino acids. In DNA, the CDR3 is TGCAGTGCTAAAGGGGCGATTAGCACAGATACGCAGTATTTT. It is translated as CSAKGAISTDTQYF.

Note on this clonotype: A single base separates this from a much larger clone, so it may be a read error. V usage is TRBV7-2 and J usage is TRBJ2-1; D unresolved. CDR1 SGHTA and CDR2 FQGNSA come from the germline V gene. The CDR3 has 14 residues. In DNA form, the CDR3 reads TGTGTCAGCAGCTTAATCCCTAATACAAATGAGCAGTTCTTC. It is translated as CVSSLIPNTNEQFF. Full variable domain (missing parts from reference TRBV7-2 and TRBJ2-1): GAGVSQSPSNKVTEKGKDVELRCDPISGHTALYWYRQSLGQGLEFLIYFQGNSAPDKSGLPSDRFSAERTGGSVSTLTIQRTQQEDSAVYLCVSSLIPNTNEQFFGPGTRLTVL.

This clonotype was seen repeatedly, ten times or more. The chain employs TRBV28 and TRBJ2-5; D is possibly TRBD1 (6 bases). Germline V gene data show CDR1 as MDHEN and CDR2 as SYDVKM. V lost 3 bases to trimming and J lost 3 bases, with 8 bases between them. CDR3 length: 13 amino acids. The DNA of the CDR3 is TGTGCCAGCAGTTTCTACAGGGAAGAGACCCAGTACTTC. It yields the protein CASSFYREETQYF.

This clonotype came up a few times. The gene calls are TRBV5-4 and TRBJ2-1, with 12 bases fitting TRBD2. This CDR3 region has 16 residues. From germline, CDR1 is SGHNT and CDR2 YYREEE (reference sequence). V lost 6 bases, J lost 9 bases, and 13 bases stayed unmatched. CDR3 loop: CASTMGSTSGSVEQFF. In DNA form, the CDR3 reads TGTGCCAGCACCATGGGGTCGACTAGCGGGAGTGTTGAGCAGTTCTTC. Full variable domain (remainder filled in from reference TRBV5-4 and TRBJ2-1): ETGVTQSPTHLIKTRGQQVTLRCSSQSGHNTVSWYQQALGQGPQFIFQYYREEENGRGNFPPRFSGLQFPNYSSELNVNALELDDSALYLCASTMGSTSGSVEQFFGPGTRLTVL.

This clonotype occurred many times. V gene TRBV19 combines with J gene TRBJ1-5; D unclear. The CDR3 totals 14 residues. The germline V gene encodes CDR1 LNHDA and CDR2 SQIVND (reference sequence). V lost 5 bases and J 8 bases, leaving 16 bases between the germline ends. In DNA, the CDR3 is TGTGCCAGTAGTGACACGGGGAGTACGGAGCCCCAGCATTTT. It is translated as CASSDTGSTEPQHF.

The chain recombines TRBV2 with TRBJ2-2, with 13 positions matching TRBD2. V lost 7 bases and J lost 3; bases outside the gene matches: 5. CDR3 length: 16 residues. Germline loops: CDR1 SNHLY, CDR2 FYNNEI. The CDR3: CASTGTSGVYTGELFF. The CDR3 DNA sequence: TGTGCCAGCACGGGGACTAGCGGGGTTTACACCGGGGAGCTGTTTTTT.

The chain has TRBV14 and TRBJ1-1; TRBD1 might be the D (5 bases). CDR3 length: 12 residues. With 4 bases removed from V and 10 bases from J, the gap between germline ends came to 13 bases. Germline assignment: CDR1 SGHDN and CDR2 FVKESK. The chain's CDR3 is CASSPRQGGAFF. The CDR3 coding sequence is TGTGCCAGCAGCCCCCGTCAGGGAGGAGCTTTCTTT.

The rearrangement uses TRBV6-5 and TRBJ1-1; unclear D gene. The germline V and J ends were trimmed by 3 bases and 1 base, with 9 bases remaining between them. CDR3 size: 14 residues. CDR1 is MNHEY, CDR2 SVGAGI, per germline. CDR3 residues: CASSYSDRNTEAFF. The CDR3 bases are TGTGCCAGCAGTTATTCCGACCGGAACACTGAAGCTTTCTTT.

A word on this clonotype: A much larger clone lies one base from this, so it may be a read error. V and J are TRBV29-1 and TRBJ1-3; 7 positions match TRBD1. The CDR3 has 13 amino acids. From germline, CDR1 is SQVTM and CDR2 ANQGSEA. The CDR3 nucleotides read TGCAGCGCCAAGGGACAGTATGGAAACGCCATATATTTT. Residues: CSAKGQYGNAIYF.

The chain joins TRBV10-3 to TRBJ1-1; the D gene is possibly TRBD1 (6 bases). Trimming took 6 bases from V and 1 from J, leaving 9 bases between them. CDR1 ENHRY and CDR2 SYGVKD come from the germline V gene. The CDR3 is 13 amino acids. The CDR3 loop is CAISRQENTEAFF. CDR3 DNA: TGTGCCATCAGCCGACAGGAGAACACTGAAGCTTTCTTT.

This clonotype turned up a few times. The rearrangement joins TRBV20-1 to TRBJ2-3; D unclear. The germline V gene encodes CDR1 DFQATT and CDR2 SNEGSKA (reference sequence). The ends were cut back, 1 base at V and 2 bases at J, with 13 bases in the middle. The CDR3 extends over 15 amino acids. DNA for the CDR3: TGCAGTGCTAGAGGGGCCAAGGAATTCACAGATACGCAGTATTTT. This encodes CSARGAKEFTDTQYF.

This clonotype appeared many times. The V gene is TRBV28, the J gene TRBJ1-3; 9 nucleotides agree with TRBD1. CDR1 MDHEN and CDR2 SYDVKM come from the germline V gene. V dropped 2 bases and J dropped 4; count of bases not matched to a gene: 6. The CDR3 loop spans 16 amino acids. CDR3 DNA: TGTGCCAGCAGTTTAGTCAGGACAGGGGTCGGAAACACCATATATTTT. It encodes CASSLVRTGVGNTIYF.

This clonotype was counted ten times or more. V gene TRBV29-1 combines with J gene TRBJ2-7, with a tentative D call TRBD2 (5 bases). Germline lookup yields CDR1 SQVTM and CDR2 ANQGSEA. The V and J ends lost 2 bases and 6 bases respectively, with 14 bases between them. The CDR3 contains 13 residues. The CDR3 region has the DNA TGCAGCGTTGAAAAGGTAGGAGGCGGCGAGCAGTACTTC. It translates to CSVEKVGGGEQYF.

To note about this clonotype: A junction end diverges from the germline sequence, so it may reflect a read error. The V and J genes are TRBV7-9 and TRBJ1-1; 7 bases line up with TRBD1. The length of the CDR3 is 14 residues. CDR1 and CDR2 from the germline V gene are SEHNR and FQNEAQ (reference sequence). The CDR3 coding sequence is TGTGCCAGCAGCTCCGGGACAGCAAACACTGTAGCTTTCTTT. This gives the protein CASSSGTANTVAFF.

In its sample, this clonotype was seen many times. The V gene is TRBV19, the J gene TRBJ2-5; D unclear. The CDR3 runs 14 residues. Trimming shortened V by 1 base and J by 1 base, and 7 bases separated the two germline ends. From germline, CDR1 is LNHDA and CDR2 SQIVND (reference sequence). The CDR3 DNA is TGTGCCAGTAGTATAGGTGGCAGCCAAGAGACCCAGTACTTC. This gives the protein CASSIGGSQETQYF.